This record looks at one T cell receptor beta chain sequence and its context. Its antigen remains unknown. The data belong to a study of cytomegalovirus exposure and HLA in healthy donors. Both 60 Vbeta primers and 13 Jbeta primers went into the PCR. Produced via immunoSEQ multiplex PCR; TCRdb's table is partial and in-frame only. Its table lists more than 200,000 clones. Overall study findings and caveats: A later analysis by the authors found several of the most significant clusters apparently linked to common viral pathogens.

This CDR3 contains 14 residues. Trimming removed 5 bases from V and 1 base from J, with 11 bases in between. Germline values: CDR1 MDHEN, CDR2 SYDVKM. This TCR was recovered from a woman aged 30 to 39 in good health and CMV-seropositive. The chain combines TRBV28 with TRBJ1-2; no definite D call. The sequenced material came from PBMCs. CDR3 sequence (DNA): TGTGCCAGCAGTGGCGGCGGTTTTAACTATGGCTACACCTTC. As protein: CASSGGGFNYGYTF.